The entry that follows covers one T cell receptor beta chain sequence. The target antigen is unknown. This record belongs to a study of T-cell memory formation after mild COVID-19. Findings and limits, study-wide: The study detected some responding clones in pre-infection memory, suggesting cross-reactive memory joined. Later expanders leaned toward CD4+, whereas clones contracting from day 15 to 85 were balanced CD4/CD8. The study found contracting CD4+ clones mainly in CM and EM and contracting CD8+ clones in EMRA.

The V end lost 5 bases, the J end lost 0 bases, and 16 bases lay between the germline ends. Germline V CDR1 and CDR2: SGHVS, FQNEAQ. CDR3 length equals 16 residues. In TCRdb, the 5' RACE reads were re-called with MiXCR into one record per CDR3 protein. The sample has roughly 310,000 distinct CDR3 sequences; 15% to 20% are singletons. The receptor comes from a young man who had mild COVID-19 (a few samples of this study predate the infection). Cell type and time point are not known. Sequenced material: PBMCs or a T cell subset sorted from them (not recorded which). The V call is TRBV7-8, the J call TRBJ2-5; D might be TRBD2 (6 bases). The DNA for the CDR3 is TGTGCCAGCAGCCACGGGACTGATGCGTACCAAGAGACCCAGTACTTC. It yields the protein CASSHGTDAYQETQYF. The complete variable domain, with remaining parts taken from reference TRBV7-8 and TRBJ2-5, reads GAGVSQSPRYKVAKRGQDVALRCDPISGHVSLFWYQQALGQGPEFLTYFQNEAQLDKSGLPSDRFFAERPEGSVSTLKIQRTQQEDSAVYLCASSHGTDAYQETQYFGPGTRLLVL.